The 26 T cell receptor beta chains below were found in one sample sequenced in a study of Ad26.COV2.S vaccination and SARS-CoV-2 variants. Generated by immunoSEQ multiplex PCR, the TCRdb table keeps only in-frame clones and is missing some. The repertoire has about 420,000 clones, 70% to 90% of them found once; the top ten carry about 3.6%. Sample treatment: roughly 20 received Ad26.COV2.S at low or high dose, single or two shots; 5 received placebo; per-sample allocation not given. The samples were gathered on day 63 after the first injection of vaccine or placebo. Sequencing used peripheral blood, obtained in a trial of Ad26.COV2.S vaccine versus placebo. The origin of the receptors is a person between 18 and 65 years old who received the Ad26.COV2.S COVID-19 vaccine or a placebo.

The chain joins TRBV19 to TRBJ1-2; 7 nucleotides match TRBD1. Germline V gene data show CDR1 as LNHDA and CDR2 as SQIVND (reference sequence). This CDR3 comprises 13 residues. The J segment lost 7 bases and the V segment lost 3 bases, leaving 5 bases of the junction unmatched. The CDR3 loop reads CASSMTGKSGYTF. The CDR3 bases are TGTGCCAGTAGTATGACAGGGAAGTCTGGCTACACCTTC.

The rearrangement joins TRBV14 to TRBJ1-2; maybe TRBD1 (5 bases). This CDR3 region has 14 residues. With 1 base removed from V and 5 bases from J, the gap between germline ends came to 11 bases. Germline V gene data show CDR1 as SGHDN and CDR2 as FVKESK. The CDR3 DNA reads as TGTGCCAGCAGCCAAGTAAGGGGTACATATGGCTACACCTTC. Translating it yields CASSQVRGTYGYTF.

This clone was detected only once. The V and J genes are TRBV6-5 and TRBJ2-5, with a possible D match to TRBD1 (6 bases). From germline, CDR1 is MNHEY and CDR2 SVGAGI. This CDR3 is built from 15 residues. V lost 2 bases to trimming and J lost 5 bases, with 15 bases between them. The DNA of the CDR3 is TGTGCCAGCAGTTACGGGGGCAGCTTCCACGAGACCCAGTACTTC. Translation: CASSYGGSFHETQYF.

This chain links TRBV6-4 with TRBJ2-5; 13 nucleotides line up with TRBD2. V trimming: 7 bases; J trimming: 5 bases; junction bases outside the gene matches: 7. This CDR3 has 15 amino acids. Germline values: CDR1 MRHNA, CDR2 SNTAGT. The CDR3 spells CASTRGTSGEETQYF. As DNA, the CDR3 is TGTGCCAGCACTCGAGGGACTAGCGGGGAGGAGACCCAGTACTTC.

This chain uses TRBV28 with TRBJ1-2; 8 bases fit TRBD1. The CDR3 covers 12 residues. V lost 5 bases and J lost 8; bases outside the gene matches: 4. Germline values: CDR1 MDHEN, CDR2 SYDVKM. This CDR3 is CASSRQGRGYTF. Written as DNA, the CDR3 is TGTGCCAGCAGTCGACAGGGGCGAGGCTACACCTTC.

The rearrangement uses TRBV30 and TRBJ2-2; D ambiguous. This CDR3 is built from 14 residues. Germline V lookup: CDR1 GTSNPN, CDR2 SVGIG (reference sequence). V dropped 1 base and J dropped 4 bases, with 10 bases sitting between them. CDR3 residues: CAWSGGPRTGELFF. The CDR3 region has the DNA TGTGCCTGGAGTGGAGGTCCGCGCACCGGGGAGCTGTTTTTT.

This clone was found once. The rearrangement links TRBV5-4 to TRBJ2-2; D is ambiguous. Germline assignment: CDR1 SGHNT and CDR2 YYREEE (reference sequence). V lost 1 base, J lost 6 bases, and 4 bases lay in between. The CDR3 is made up of 12 amino acids. CDR3 coding DNA: TGTGCCAGCAGCTTGTCACCCGGGGAGCTGTTTTTT. It specifies CASSLSPGELFF.

The chain has TRBV6-6 and TRBJ2-5, with 11 bases that match TRBD1. The CDR3 has 13 amino acids. Germline trimming cut 4 bases from V and 8 bases from J; bases unmatched to any gene: 3. The germline gives CDR1 MNHNY, CDR2 SVGAGI (reference sequence). The chain's CDR3 is CASSSGTGGTQYF. In DNA form, the CDR3 reads TGTGCCAGCAGTTCCGGGACAGGGGGTACCCAGTACTTC.

The rearrangement links TRBV20-1 to TRBJ1-4, with TRBD1 as a possible D gene (5 bases). The germline gives CDR1 DFQATT, CDR2 SNEGSKA (reference sequence). CDR3 length: 14 residues. With 3 bases removed from V and 10 bases from J, the gap between germline ends came to 18 bases. CDR3 in amino acids: CSASFRDGRGKLFF. The CDR3 DNA reads as TGCAGTGCTAGTTTCCGGGACGGAAGGGGAAAACTGTTTTTT.

The chain recombines TRBV3-1 (or the pseudogene TRBV3-2) with TRBJ2-1, with TRBD2 as a possible D gene (6 bases). CDR3 size: 15 residues. V lost 6 bases to trimming and J lost 4 bases, with 16 bases between them. Germline CDR1 LGHDT, CDR2 YNNKEL (reference sequence). For the CDR3, the DNA is TGTGCCAGCAGGCACGCGGCGGGGTTGTACAATGAGCAGTTCTTC. It codes for CASRHAAGLYNEQFF.

The chain recombines TRBV6-5 with TRBJ2-3, with 12 bases fitting TRBD2. CDR1 and CDR2 (germline): MNHEY, SVGAGI. This CDR3 has 15 amino acids. The ends lost 7 bases at V and 2 bases at J; junction bases unmatched: 4. The DNA for the CDR3 is TGTGCCAGCACTCGGACTAGCGGGGCCACAGATACGCAGTATTTT. Translating it yields CASTRTSGATDTQYF.

V usage is TRBV7-9 and J usage is TRBJ2-7; D is unclear. The CDR3 runs to 12 residues. Germline V CDR1 and CDR2: SEHNR, FQNEAQ (reference sequence). V lost 5 bases to trimming and J lost 3 bases, with 8 bases between them. The CDR3 DNA reads as TGTGCCAGCAGCGTCCGACACTACGAGCAGTACTTC. Encoded protein: CASSVRHYEQYF.

The rearrangement joins TRBV9 to TRBJ2-7, with a weak D call TRBD2 (6 bases). The germline V gene encodes CDR1 SGDLS and CDR2 YYNGEE. CDR3 length: 16 amino acids. V was pared by 0 bases and J by 2 bases, with 15 bases between. The CDR3 coding sequence is TGTGCCAGCAGCGTAGGCCCCCACGGAGGGGCCTACGAGCAGTACTTC. Residues: CASSVGPHGGAYEQYF.

The V call is TRBV5-4, the J call TRBJ1-6, with D unclear. The CDR3 sequence is 15 residues long. The germline CDR1 and CDR2 sequences are SGHNT and YYREEE (reference sequence). Trimming shortened V by 4 bases and J by 10 bases, and 18 bases separated the two germline ends. Here the CDR3 reads CASSRRGGVGSPLHF. CDR3 bases: TGTGCCAGCAGCCGCCGGGGAGGCGTAGGCTCACCCCTCCACTTT.

J is TRBJ2-3 and V is TRBV9; TRBD2 matches 8 bases. Germline loops: CDR1 SGDLS, CDR2 YYNGEE. Unmatched junction bases numbered 7, after V lost 4 bases and J lost 0 bases. The CDR3 extends over 16 amino acids. CDR3 DNA sequence: TGTGCCAGCAGCCCGGGAAAGCGGGAGAGCACAGATACGCAGTATTTT. Protein sequence: CASSPGKRESTDTQYF.

This clone was seen more than once but under ten times. The genes are TRBV4-1 and TRBJ2-2; a weak D match, TRBD2 (5 bases). In germline, CDR1 is MGHRA, CDR2 YSYEKL. V was trimmed by 1 base and J by 1 base, leaving 10 bases between them. This CDR3 contains 16 residues. CDR3 coding DNA: TGCGCCAGCAGCCAAGGAGCGGATCTGAACACCGGGGAGCTGTTTTTT. This codes for CASSQGADLNTGELFF.

This clone was recorded only once. This chain joins TRBV11-3 and TRBJ2-5; 8 positions agree with TRBD2. CDR3 length: 15 residues. Germline V lookup: CDR1 SGHNT, CDR2 YENEEA. V was pared by 3 bases and J by 3 bases, with 6 bases of the junction left unmatched. The CDR3 is CASSFRSGGKETQYF. In nucleotides, the CDR3 is TGTGCCAGCAGCTTTCGCAGCGGGGGCAAAGAGACCCAGTACTTC.

This clone showed up just a few times. The chain is built from TRBV28 and TRBJ2-7; possibly TRBD1 or TRBD2 for D (5 bases each). This CDR3 has 14 residues. From germline, CDR1 is MDHEN and CDR2 SYDVKM. V lost 6 bases, J lost 2 bases, and 14 bases lay in between. CDR3 sequence reads: CASRPSGTAYEQYF. CDR3 nucleotide sequence: TGTGCCAGCAGACCTTCGGGGACCGCCTACGAGCAGTACTTC.

For this clone: The same CDR3 can be traced to other DNA sequences in this sample. V is TRBV28 and J is TRBJ1-5; D gene unclear. Trimming left V 3 bases short and J 2 bases short, with 2 bases between. Germline-derived CDR1 and CDR2 are MDHEN and SYDVKM. The CDR3 runs to 12 residues. Here the CDR3 DNA reads TGTGCCAGCAGTTTTCGCAATCAGCCCCAGCATTTT. Encoded protein: CASSFRNQPQHF.

J is TRBJ1-2 and V is TRBV5-1; D not resolved. CDR3 length equals 14 residues. Germline CDR1 is SGHRS and CDR2 is YFSETQ. The V gene lost 0 bases and the J gene lost 0 bases, with 6 bases spanning the gap. The CDR3 sequence: CASSLDSSNYGYTF. In DNA form, the CDR3 reads TGCGCCAGCAGCTTGGACAGTTCTAACTATGGCTACACCTTC.

The J gene is TRBJ2-1, the V gene TRBV27; no firm D call. This CDR3 contains 13 residues. Trimming removed 2 bases at V and 8 bases at J, with 10 bases between. Per germline, CDR1 MNHEY and CDR2 SMNVEV (reference sequence). CDR3 nucleotides: TGTGCCAGCAGTTTAAGCCCTGTTGATGAGCAGTTCTTC. Its protein is CASSLSPVDEQFF.

The chain recombines TRBV4-1 with TRBJ2-7, with 9 bases aligning to TRBD1. CDR3 length equals 17 residues. Germline V gene data show CDR1 as MGHRA and CDR2 as YSYEKL. The J segment lost 1 base and the V segment lost 1 base, leaving 8 bases of the junction unmatched. CDR3 residues: CASSQALGTGLSYEQYF. The CDR3 nucleotides read TGCGCCAGCAGCCAAGCCCTTGGGACAGGGCTGTCCTACGAGCAGTACTTC.

The chain is built from TRBV19 and TRBJ2-7; the D gene is possibly TRBD2 (5 bases). This CDR3 is built from 13 residues. With 6 bases removed from V and 3 bases from J, the gap between germline ends came to 12 bases. Germline CDR1 is LNHDA and CDR2 is SQIVND (reference sequence). DNA of the CDR3: TGTGCCAGTAGCGACTACCCACACTACGAGCAGTACTTC. This codes for CASSDYPHYEQYF.

The chain has TRBV30 and TRBJ2-7; 9 bases line up with TRBD1. The length of the CDR3 is 15 residues. Looked up from germline, CDR1 is GTSNPN and CDR2 is SVGIG (reference sequence). The V gene end was trimmed by 3 bases and the J gene end by 4 bases; junction bases not matched to a gene: 10. The CDR3 DNA reads as TGTGCCTGGAGAGCTATAGGACAGGGGTCATACGAGCAGTACTTC. Its translation is CAWRAIGQGSYEQYF.

This sequence joins TRBV19 and TRBJ2-1; unclear D gene. Trimming stripped 6 bases from V and 4 bases from J, with 10 bases between. In germline, CDR1 is LNHDA, CDR2 SQIVND (reference sequence). The CDR3 has 13 residues. CDR3 sequence reads: CASRTPGYNEQFF. In DNA form, the CDR3 reads TGTGCCAGTAGAACTCCCGGTTACAATGAGCAGTTCTTC.

This clone was observed once. This sequence joins TRBV19 and TRBJ1-1, with unresolved D. V gave up 6 bases and J gave up 1 base, with 9 bases separating them. The CDR3 spans 13 residues. Germline V gene lookup returns CDR1 LNHDA and CDR2 SQIVND (reference sequence). The CDR3 DNA reads TGTGCCAGTAGCTTCACGGGGAACACTGAAGCTTTCTTT. As protein: CASSFTGNTEAFF.